Listed here are 27 T cell receptor beta chains from one sample, sequenced in a study of vaccination and CD4 T cells after COVID-19. Treatment given: roughly nine-day PBMC culture with coronavirus spike peptide pools or control peptides (ViraFEST assay). Researchers used the Oncomine TCR Beta short-read assay to sequence DNA from cultured CD4+ T cells. TCRdb independently ran MiXCR on the PCR reads; one entry per CDR3 protein. The data contain about 17,000 distinct CDR3 sequences, around 75% of them singletons. These receptors are not linked to any known antigen. Sequencing was carried out using CD4+ T cells from blood, cultured in vitro. These TCRs come from a human donor who had recovered from COVID-19.

This clonotype was found a few times. The J gene is TRBJ1-2, the V gene TRBV6-1; D gene unclear. With 8 bases removed from V and 6 bases from J, the gap between germline ends came to 13 bases. This CDR3 region has 12 residues. Germline V gene sequence: CDR1 MNHNS, CDR2 SASEGT. Here the CDR3 DNA reads TGTGCCAGCGGGTCGGGGTGGGATGGCTACACCTTC. Protein product: CASGSGWDGYTF.

V gene TRBV19 combines with J gene TRBJ1-1, with D perhaps TRBD1 (5 bases). V lost 8 bases, J lost 0 bases, and 16 bases lay in between. Germline CDR1 is LNHDA and CDR2 is SQIVND (reference sequence). CDR3 length equals 15 residues. CDR3 nucleotide sequence: TGTGCCAGTTGTCAGGGACGGGCGATGAACACTGAAGCTTTCTTT. It encodes CASCQGRAMNTEAFF. Using reference TRBV19 and TRBJ1-1 for the parts outside the CDR3, the full variable domain is DGGITQSPKYLFRKEGQNVTLSCEQNLNHDAMYWYRQDPGQGLRLIYYSQIVNDFQKGDIAEGYSVSREKKESFPLTVTSAQKNPTAFYLCASCQGRAMNTEAFFGQGTRLTVV.

The V and J genes are TRBV6-1 and TRBJ2-1; unclear D gene. The CDR3 is made up of 13 amino acids. V was cut by 3 bases and J by 0 bases, with 3 bases left in between. CDR1 and CDR2 from the germline V gene are MNHNS and SASEGT. The CDR3 DNA follows: TGTGCCAGCAGTGAGCTCTCCTACAATGAGCAGTTCTTC. Its protein is CASSELSYNEQFF.

The CDR3 nucleotides are TGTGCCACCAGCCCGGGTTGGACTGAAGCTTTCTTT. The encoded protein is CATSPGWTEAFF. The rearrangement joins TRBV15 to TRBJ1-1; no firm D call. This CDR3 comprises 12 residues. Germline CDR1 and CDR2: LNHNV and YYDKDF (reference sequence). Trimming removed 5 bases at V and 5 bases at J, with 9 bases between.

The genes are TRBV28 and TRBJ2-7; D possibly corresponds to TRBD1 (6 bases). Germline CDR1 is MDHEN and CDR2 is SYDVKM. CDR3 length equals 14 residues. The V and J ends lost 2 bases and 2 bases respectively, with 10 bases between them. CDR3 protein: CASSLPGTPYEQYF. In DNA, the CDR3 is TGTGCCAGCAGTTTACCTGGGACACCCTACGAGCAGTACTTC.

This chain connects TRBV7-2 to TRBJ2-7, with D tentatively TRBD2 (6 bases). Trimming took off 1 base at V and 5 bases at J, with 9 bases between the two ends. Germline V lookup: CDR1 SGHTA, CDR2 FQGNSA. The CDR3 spans 13 residues. CDR3 sequence reads: CASSLVGGDEQYF. The CDR3, as DNA: TGTGCCAGCAGCTTAGTCGGCGGGGACGAGCAGTACTTC.

The chain has TRBV20-1 and TRBJ2-2; D might be TRBD1 or TRBD2, each matching 6 bases. The germline V gene has CDR1 DFQATT and CDR2 SNEGSKA (reference sequence). CDR3 size: 14 residues. The V gene lost 4 bases and the J gene lost 6 bases, with 15 bases spanning the gap. Here the CDR3 DNA reads TGCAGTGCTACGGGGTCAGGGGAGGCCGGGGAGCTGTTTTTT. Translated: CSATGSGEAGELFF.

The chain employs TRBV6-1 and TRBJ1-1; a possible D gene is TRBD1 (5 bases). The length of the CDR3 is 12 residues. Germline loops: CDR1 MNHNS, CDR2 SASEGT. Trimming removed 4 bases from V and 7 bases from J, with 10 bases in between. The CDR3 is CASSGGVGEAFF. The CDR3, as DNA: TGTGCCAGCAGTGGGGGGGTTGGTGAAGCTTTCTTT.

The chain is built from TRBV5-4 and TRBJ1-1; no clear D gene. Trimming shortened V by 1 base and J by 0 bases, and 13 bases separated the two germline ends. Germline CDR1 SGHNT, CDR2 YYREEE (reference sequence). The CDR3 is 16 residues long. The CDR3 DNA sequence: TGTGCCAGCAGCTTGCGGCTGGGTACAATGAACACTGAAGCTTTCTTT. This encodes CASSLRLGTMNTEAFF.

The chain links TRBV2 to TRBJ2-3; D may be TRBD2 (6 bases). The CDR3 extends over 15 amino acids. Trimming removed 5 bases from V and 4 bases from J, with 16 bases in between. Germline V gene sequence: CDR1 SNHLY, CDR2 FYNNEI. As DNA, the CDR3 is TGTGCCAGCAGTCCGGGGAGACGGGGGTCAGATACGCAGTATTTT. It translates to CASSPGRRGSDTQYF.

This clonotype turned up a few times. V and J are TRBV30 and TRBJ2-2; 9 bases fit TRBD1. From germline, CDR1 is GTSNPN and CDR2 SVGIG (reference sequence). The J segment lost 3 bases and the V segment lost 3 bases, leaving 5 bases of the junction unmatched. The CDR3 consists of 15 residues. This CDR3 reads CAWSMRQGDTGELFF. The CDR3 region has the DNA TGTGCCTGGAGCATGAGACAGGGGGACACCGGGGAGCTGTTTTTT.

The J gene is TRBJ2-1, the V gene TRBV19, with D possibly being TRBD2 (6 bases). CDR1 LNHDA and CDR2 SQIVND come from the germline V gene (reference sequence). V lost 5 bases to trimming and J lost 2 bases, with 13 bases between them. The CDR3 totals 15 residues. CDR3 in amino acids: CASSGGPKPYNEQFF. DNA for the CDR3: TGTGCCAGTAGTGGAGGGCCGAAGCCCTACAATGAGCAGTTCTTC.

V and J are TRBV12-3 or TRBV12-4 and TRBJ1-1, with 7 bases identical to TRBD1. The CDR3 loop spans 14 amino acids. After removal of 7 bases from V and 1 base from J, the junction contained 6 bases not matched to a gene. In nucleotides, the CDR3 is TGTGCCAGCAACAGTAACAGGGGGAACACTGAAGCTTTCTTT. Amino acid sequence: CASNSNRGNTEAFF.

This chain links TRBV30 with TRBJ1-5; D gene uncertain. The germline CDR1 and CDR2 sequences are GTSNPN and SVGIG (reference sequence). CDR3 length: 14 residues. The V and J ends lost 0 bases and 7 bases respectively, with 13 bases between them. CDR3 in amino acids: CAWSVPGFWQPQHF. CDR3 nucleotides: TGTGCCTGGAGTGTACCCGGGTTTTGGCAGCCCCAGCATTTT.

This chain links TRBV7-2 with TRBJ1-2; D gene unclear. V gave up 0 bases and J gave up 5 bases, with 10 bases separating them. The CDR3 is 14 residues long. From germline, CDR1 is SGHTA and CDR2 FQGNSA. The CDR3 DNA reads as TGTGCCAGCAGCTTAGCCGATTTTCATTATGGCTACACCTTC. Protein: CASSLADFHYGYTF.

The chain has TRBV11-3 and TRBJ2-5; D tentatively reads TRBD1 or TRBD2 (5 bases each). From germline, CDR1 is SGHNT and CDR2 YENEEA. This CDR3 has 15 residues. V lost 3 bases and J 2 bases, leaving 13 bases between the germline ends. CDR3 coding DNA: TGTGCCAGCAGCTTGGGGGTTATCAAACAAGAGACCCAGTACTTC. Residues: CASSLGVIKQETQYF.

This chain connects TRBV6-1 to TRBJ1-1; TRBD1 might be the D (6 bases). Looked up from germline, CDR1 is MNHNS and CDR2 is SASEGT. Trimming removed 0 bases at V and 2 bases at J, with 10 bases between. This CDR3 has 15 amino acids. The chain's CDR3 is CASSEAAGANTEAFF. CDR3 bases: TGTGCCAGCAGTGAAGCTGCAGGGGCTAACACTGAAGCTTTCTTT.

This chain uses TRBV6-1 with TRBJ1-5, with no clear D. Trimming took 7 bases from V and 9 from J, leaving 22 bases between them. Germline CDR1 is MNHNS and CDR2 is SASEGT. The CDR3 spans 15 residues. Here the CDR3 reads CASTERAGTWGPQHF. The CDR3 DNA sequence: TGTGCCAGCACCGAACGGGCCGGCACATGGGGGCCCCAGCATTTT.

The V and J genes are TRBV11-3 and TRBJ1-1; D remains ambiguous. Germline V gives CDR1 SGHNT, CDR2 YENEEA. V lost 3 bases, J lost 2 bases, and 7 bases lay in between. The CDR3 runs 13 residues. CDR3 in amino acids: CASSFKVNTEAFF. CDR3 nucleotides: TGTGCCAGCAGCTTCAAGGTTAACACTGAAGCTTTCTTT.

The rearrangement uses TRBV7-9 and TRBJ2-5; TRBD1 matches at 8 bases. The CDR3 extends over 15 amino acids. Trimming at V came to 5 bases and at J to 2 bases, leaving 7 bases not matched to a gene. CDR1 is SEHNR and CDR2 is FQNEAQ in the germline V gene (reference sequence). CDR3: CASSLWTGRQETQYF. The DNA for the CDR3 is TGTGCCAGCAGCCTGTGGACAGGGAGGCAAGAGACCCAGTACTTC.

This clonotype was counted between two and nine times. The chain carries TRBV7-9 and TRBJ1-2; D is undetermined. Germline assignment: CDR1 SEHNR and CDR2 FQNEAQ (reference sequence). CDR3 length: 15 residues. The V end lost 7 bases, the J end lost 2 bases, and 17 bases lay between the germline ends. The CDR3: CASTPPLDGNYGYTF. CDR3 sequence (DNA): TGTGCCAGCACCCCCCCTTTGGACGGCAACTATGGCTACACCTTC.

The chain uses TRBV2 and TRBJ1-2; 12 bases fit TRBD1. The CDR3 is made up of 14 amino acids. The V gene end was trimmed by 6 bases and the J gene end by 7 bases; junction bases not matched to a gene: 6. In germline, CDR1 is SNHLY, CDR2 FYNNEI. The CDR3 DNA reads TGTGCCAGCAGGGCGGGACAGGGGGCTGGTGGCTACACCTTC. Encoded protein: CASRAGQGAGGYTF.

This clonotype was counted a few times. The CDR3 DNA reads TGTGCCAGCAGCCCAGGGGGCAGAGAGACCCAGTACTTC. It encodes CASSPGGRETQYF. This rearrangement joins TRBV6-1 to TRBJ2-5, with 8 positions matching TRBD1. The CDR3 has 13 amino acids. Germline V gene sequence: CDR1 MNHNS, CDR2 SASEGT. The V segment lost 6 bases and the J segment 4 bases; nucleotides outside the gene matches: 4.

The J gene is TRBJ2-3, the V gene TRBV24-1, with 7 bases aligning to TRBD2. The germline CDR1 and CDR2 sequences are KGHDR and SFDVKD. The CDR3 length is 14 residues. V shed 4 bases, J shed 4 bases, and the junction held 4 bases outside the gene matches. The CDR3 bases are TGTGCCACCAGTGACGGCGGGGGTCCAGATACGCAGTATTTT. This translates into CATSDGGGPDTQYF.

The chain has TRBV19 and TRBJ1-1, with D unclear. The CDR3 loop spans 13 amino acids. V lost 3 bases to trimming and J lost 1 base, with 6 bases between them. The V gene's germline CDR1 is LNHDA and CDR2 SQIVND (reference sequence). CDR3 residues: CASSMGRNTEAFF. CDR3 nucleotides: TGTGCCAGTAGTATGGGGAGGAACACTGAAGCTTTCTTT.

J is TRBJ2-5 and V is TRBV20-1; D possibly corresponds to TRBD2 (6 bases). The CDR3 covers 14 residues. The V gene lost 5 bases and the J gene lost 5 bases, with 18 bases spanning the gap. Germline V gene sequence: CDR1 DFQATT, CDR2 SNEGSKA (reference sequence). The CDR3 region is CSALDYLKQETQYF. In nucleotides, the CDR3 is TGCAGTGCTTTGGACTACCTAAAGCAGGAGACCCAGTACTTC.

This clonotype came up a few times. The rearrangement links TRBV7-9 to TRBJ1-6; D call uncertain. Trimming cost V 1 base and J 7 bases, with 5 bases left between them. The CDR3 is made up of 13 amino acids. From germline, CDR1 is SEHNR and CDR2 FQNEAQ (reference sequence). CDR3 amino acids: CASSLDRNSPLHF. The CDR3 nucleotides are TGTGCCAGCAGCTTAGACAGAAATTCACCCCTCCACTTT.